The clone carrying this TCR beta chain was recorded at least ten times. Antigen specificity is unknown. V was trimmed by 0 bases and J by 5 bases, leaving 3 bases between them. Looked up from germline, CDR1 is ENHRY and CDR2 is SYGVKD. This CDR3 has 12 amino acids. The data are from a study of glioma-infiltrating T cells. The iRepertoire nested amplicon-rescue multiplex PCR amplified TCR alpha and beta CDR3s from RNA. One-step reverse transcription and amplification started from around 100-400 ng of tissue mRNA or PBMC total RNA. From the multiplex PCR reads, TCRdb called clonotypes with MiXCR, one entry per CDR3 protein. Found here are about 130,000 distinct CDR3 sequences, approximately 26% of them singletons; the top ten hold 27%. Study outcomes and limitations: Gliomas, especially low-grade, showed above-expected tissue-blood divergence; non-neoplastic patients showed below.

This clonotype was obtained from a human donor with low-grade glioma or glioblastoma, undergoing nonglioma brain surgery, or in good health (not recorded which). The sample consisted of glioma tissue, nonneoplastic brain tissue, or PBMCs (not recorded which). V usage is TRBV10-3 and J usage is TRBJ2-3, with unresolved D. In nucleotides, the CDR3 is TGTGCCATCAGTGAGTCAAGAGATACGCAGTATTTT. Translation: CAISESRDTQYF.